The 5 T cell receptor beta chains listed next were all sequenced from one sample in a study of cytomegalovirus exposure and HLA in healthy donors. The PCR was carried out with 60 Vbeta primers and 13 Jbeta primers. The protocol was immunoSEQ multiplex PCR, while the TCRdb copy is restricted to in-frame clones and leaves out a portion. The data show around 150,000 clones, with over 60% seen just once and 1.5% to 2% held by the top ten. Sample: PBMCs. All receptors derive from a man aged 40-49 years in good health and CMV-seronegative.

V gene TRBV5-1 combines with J gene TRBJ2-1, with TRBD1 matching over 11 bases. The CDR3 consists of 16 residues. J lost 5 bases, V lost 0 bases, and 4 bases had no gene match. Per the germline V gene, CDR1 is SGHRS and CDR2 is YFSETQ. CDR3 loop: CASSLGTGGWNNEQFF. CDR3 nucleotide sequence: TGCGCCAGCAGCTTGGGGACAGGGGGCTGGAACAATGAGCAGTTCTTC.

This chain links TRBV11-3 with TRBJ2-2; 11 positions match TRBD2. This CDR3 comprises 16 residues. Germline CDR1 and CDR2: SGHNT and YENEEA. Losses at the gene ends were 5 bases for V and 3 bases for J; bases not matched to a gene: 5. The CDR3 DNA reads as TGTGCCAGCAGCACCCCGGGACTAGCGGACACCGGGGAGCTGTTTTTT. Translated, it gives CASSTPGLADTGELFF.

CDR3 amino acids: CSVEGQGGSGYTF. The CDR3 DNA sequence: TGCAGCGTTGAAGGACAGGGAGGCTCTGGCTACACCTTC. The rearrangement links TRBV29-1 to TRBJ1-2, with 7 bases identical to TRBD1. With 1 base clipped from V and 7 bases from J, the junction kept 6 bases outside the gene matches. Germline CDR1 reads SQVTM; CDR2 reads ANQGSEA. This CDR3 contains 13 residues.

The J gene is TRBJ2-3, the V gene TRBV7-4; 7 bases fit TRBD1. J lost 7 bases, V lost 5 bases, and 12 bases had no gene match. The CDR3 consists of 15 residues. Germline assignment: CDR1 SGHVT and CDR2 SQSDAQ. CDR3: CASSAGQDLSYTQYF. The CDR3 DNA sequence: TGTGCCAGCAGCGCAGGACAGGATCTCTCCTATACGCAGTATTTT.

The V and J genes are TRBV6-6 and TRBJ2-1; weak D call: TRBD2 (5 bases). The V end lost 6 bases, the J end lost 4 bases, and 10 bases lay between the germline ends. The CDR3 is made up of 13 amino acids. CDR1 MNHNY and CDR2 SVGAGI come from the germline V gene (reference sequence). CDR3 loop: CASRETGYNEQFF. CDR3 nucleotides: TGTGCCAGCAGGGAGACGGGGTACAATGAGCAGTTCTTC.